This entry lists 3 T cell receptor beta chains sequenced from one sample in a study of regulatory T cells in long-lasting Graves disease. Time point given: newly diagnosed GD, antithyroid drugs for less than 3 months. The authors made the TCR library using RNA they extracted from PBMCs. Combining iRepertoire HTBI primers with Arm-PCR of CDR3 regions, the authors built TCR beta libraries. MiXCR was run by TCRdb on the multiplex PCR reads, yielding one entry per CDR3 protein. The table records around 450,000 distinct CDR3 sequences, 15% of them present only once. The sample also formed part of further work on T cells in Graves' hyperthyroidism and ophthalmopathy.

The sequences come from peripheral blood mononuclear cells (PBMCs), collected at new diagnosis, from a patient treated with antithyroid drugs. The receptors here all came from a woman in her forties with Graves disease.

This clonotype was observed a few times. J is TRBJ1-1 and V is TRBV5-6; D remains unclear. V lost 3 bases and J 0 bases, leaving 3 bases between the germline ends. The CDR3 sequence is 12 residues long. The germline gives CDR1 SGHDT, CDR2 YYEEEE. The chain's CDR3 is CASSYLNTEAFF. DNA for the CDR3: TGTGCCAGCAGCTATTTGAACACTGAAGCTTTCTTT.

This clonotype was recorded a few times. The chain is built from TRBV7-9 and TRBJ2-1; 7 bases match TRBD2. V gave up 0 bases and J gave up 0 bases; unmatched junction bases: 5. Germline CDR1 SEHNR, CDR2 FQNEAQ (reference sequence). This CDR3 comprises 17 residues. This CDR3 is CASSLAGAGSSYNEQFF. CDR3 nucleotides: TGTGCCAGCAGCTTAGCGGGAGCGGGGAGCTCCTACAATGAGCAGTTCTTC.

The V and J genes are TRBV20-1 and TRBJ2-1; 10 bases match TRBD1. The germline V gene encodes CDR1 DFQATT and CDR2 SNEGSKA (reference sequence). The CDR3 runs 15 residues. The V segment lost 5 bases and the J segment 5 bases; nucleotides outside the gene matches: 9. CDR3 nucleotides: TGCAGTGCTCGATATAGGACAGGGGGGGACAATGAGCAGTTCTTC. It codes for CSARYRTGGDNEQFF.